This T cell receptor (beta chain) was sequenced during a study of T cell clonality in common variable immunodeficiency. This clone has at least ten counts. The missing CDR3 end, 3 residues past where the read stops, is filled in from the germline J gene. Measured with immunoSEQ multiplex PCR; TCRdb has only the in-frame clones, and not every one. The specimen has about 41,000 clones, none found just once. The germline CDR1 and CDR2 sequences are DFQATT and SNEGSKA (reference sequence). CDR3 length: 16 residues. V lost 0 bases, J lost 7 bases, and 12 bases stayed unmatched. V is TRBV20-1 and J is TRBJ2-3; TRBD2 agrees at 8 bases. Material: peripheral blood mononuclear cells. The receptor's source is a person aged 18 to 75 in good health. The covered CDR3 bases are TGCAGTGCTAGAGATCGAAGGGGGACTAGTAATTATACG. This codes for CSARDRRGTSNYT. In full, the CDR3 is CSARDRRGTSNYTQYF.